A selection of T cell receptor beta chains follows, all from one sample in a study of radiation and T cells in renal cell carcinoma. Here immunoSEQ multiplex PCR was the method, and the copy in TCRdb shows in-frame clones only, minus some. The sample carries 130,000 to 150,000 clones, 70% to 90% recorded once. Sequencing used blood, obtained from a patient whose treatment included radiotherapy and nephrectomy. The receptors stem from a woman aged 45-65 years with renal cell carcinoma. CDR3s include the opening cysteine and the closing phenylalanine or tryptophan. A D gene is named only where the DNA matches it firmly. Clone size is given for some rows only: seen once, a few or many times, or a class if the clone is expanded.

J gene | D gene | V gene | clone size | CDR3 protein | CDR3 DNA
TRBJ1-1 | - | TRBV5-5 | - | CASSLALGNTEAFF | TGTGCCAGCAGCTTGGCTTTAGGGAACACTGAAGCTTTCTTT
TRBJ1-1 | - | TRBV4-3 | - | CASSQLRGSEAFF | TGCGCCAGCAGCCAGCTCCGGGGGAGTGAAGCTTTCTTT
TRBJ2-1 | - | TRBV5-1 | - | CASSLDGTPGTNEQFF | TGCGCCAGCAGCTTGGACGGGACTCCGGGGACCAATGAGCAGTTCTTC
TRBJ1-1 | - | TRBV5-1 | - | CASSLAGMNTEAFF | TGCGCCAGCAGCTTGGCCGGCATGAACACTGAAGCTTTCTTT
TRBJ2-1 | - | TRBV13 | once | CASSSGRERLYNEQFF | TGTGCCAGCAGCTCTGGCAGGGAAAGGCTCTACAATGAGCAGTTCTTC
TRBJ1-2 | - | TRBV7-9 | - | CASSLAGSGYTF | TGTGCCAGCAGCTTAGCTGGGAGCGGCTACACCTTC
TRBJ1-6 | - | TRBV7-2 | - | CASRRTALNSPLHF | TGTGCCAGCAGACGGACGGCACTTAATTCACCCCTCCACTTT
TRBJ2-3 | - | TRBV6-6 | - | CTSSYSSGDTQYF | TGTACCAGCAGTTACTCAAGCGGAGATACGCAGTATTTT
TRBJ1-1 | - | TRBV7-2 | - | CASSSVEATEAFF | TGTGCCAGCAGCTCTGTTGAGGCCACTGAAGCTTTCTTT
TRBJ2-7 | - | TRBV6-5 | - | CASSRAPQGTYEQYF | TGTGCCAGCAGCCGGGCCCCCCAGGGGACCTACGAGCAGTACTTC
TRBJ2-7 | - | TRBV30 | - | CAWSKGHSYEQYF | TGTGCCTGGAGTAAGGGCCACTCCTACGAGCAGTACTTC
TRBJ2-1 | - | TRBV9 | - | CASSVYRGAYNEQFF | TGTGCCAGCAGCGTCTATCGTGGAGCCTACAATGAGCAGTTCTTC
TRBJ2-3 | - | TRBV20-1 | - | CSATPSVTQYF | TGCAGTGCTACTCCGTCTGTTACGCAGTATTTT
TRBJ2-7 | TRBD1 | TRBV5-4 | - | CASSVPGGAYEQYF | TGTGCCAGCAGCGTCCCAGGGGGTGCCTACGAGCAGTACTTC
TRBJ1-1 | - | TRBV6-5 | few | CASSYDSAEAFF | TGTGCCAGCAGTTACGACAGTGCTGAAGCTTTCTTT
TRBJ2-7 | - | TRBV5-6 | few | CASSYLLYEQYF | TGTGCCAGCAGCTATCTTCTCTACGAGCAGTACTTC
TRBJ2-5 | - | TRBV18 | - | CASSPREQETQYF | TGTGCCAGCTCACCACGCGAGCAAGAGACCCAGTACTTC
TRBJ2-1 | TRBD2 | TRBV6-5 | - | CASRISGGHNEQFF | TGTGCCAGCAGGATTAGCGGGGGGCACAATGAGCAGTTCTTC
TRBJ2-5 | TRBD2 | TRBV2 | - | CASSLTSGQETQYF | TGTGCCAGCAGTTTGACTAGCGGCCAAGAGACCCAGTACTTC
TRBJ1-1 | - | TRBV5-1 | - | CASSLLGYTEAFF | TGCGCCAGCAGCTTGTTAGGATACACTGAAGCTTTCTTT
TRBJ2-5 | - | TRBV10-3 | - | CAISRDWSGETQYF | TGTGCCATCAGTCGGGACTGGTCTGGTGAGACCCAGTACTTC
TRBJ1-1 | - | TRBV4-1 | - | CASSQVLTANTEAFF | TGCGCCAGCAGCCAAGTCTTGACAGCGAACACTGAAGCTTTCTTT
TRBJ1-1 | - | TRBV5-5 | few | CASSIFLNTEAFF | TGTGCCAGCAGTATCTTCCTGAACACTGAAGCTTTCTTT
TRBJ2-2 | - | TRBV5-1 | - | CASRPDSSTGELFF | TGCGCCAGCAGACCGGACAGTAGTACCGGGGAGCTGTTTTTT
TRBJ1-4 | - | TRBV19 | - | CASRLDLSNEKLFF | TGTGCCAGTAGACTCGATCTTTCTAATGAAAAACTGTTTTTT
TRBJ2-7 | TRBD1 | TRBV6-5 | - | CASRKPGQSTYEQYF | TGTGCCAGCAGGAAACCGGGACAGTCGACCTACGAGCAGTACTTC
TRBJ2-7 | TRBD2 | TRBV30 | once | CAWSRLAGGYEQYF | TGTGCCTGGAGCCGACTAGCGGGGGGCTACGAGCAGTACTTC
TRBJ2-7 | TRBD1 | TRBV5-5 | - | CASSLAVTGPYEQYF | TGTGCCAGCAGCTTGGCGGTGACAGGGCCCTACGAGCAGTACTTC
TRBJ1-1 | - | TRBV5-6 | - | CASSLQERGGFF | TGTGCCAGCAGCTTGCAAGAACGGGGGGGTTTCTTT
TRBJ2-3 | TRBD2 | TRBV5-1 | - | CASSAAGGSTDTQYF | TGCGCCAGCAGCGCTGCGGGGGGGAGCACAGATACGCAGTATTTT
TRBJ1-6 | - | TRBV6-6 | - | CASTGAPYSPLHF | TGTGCCAGCACAGGGGCCCCATATTCACCCCTCCACTTT
TRBJ2-1 | - | TRBV9 | - | CASSVRGLAGSGTYNEQFF | TGTGCCAGCAGCGTGCGTGGGCTAGCAGGCTCCGGAACCTACAATGAGCAGTTCTTC
TRBJ1-1 | - | TRBV7-9 | - | CASSLGGQGRNTEAFF | TGTGCCAGCAGCTTAGGAGGTCAGGGGCGGAACACTGAAGCTTTCTTT
TRBJ1-2 | - | TRBV7-9 | - | CASSSSIGEGYGYTF | TGTGCCAGCAGCTCATCAATCGGAGAGGGCTATGGCTACACCTTC
TRBJ2-5 | - | TRBV11-1 | - | CASSFSGLVQETQYF | TGTGCCAGCAGCTTCAGTGGACTGGTACAAGAGACCCAGTACTTC
TRBJ2-5 | TRBD2 | TRBV4-3 | - | CASSQDSGVEETQYF | TGCGCCAGCAGCCAAGATAGCGGGGTTGAAGAGACCCAGTACTTC
TRBJ1-2 | - | TRBV7-6 | - | CASSLGRAFYGYTF | TGTGCCAGCAGCTTAGGAAGGGCGTTCTATGGCTACACCTTC
TRBJ2-3 | TRBD2 | TRBV19 | - | CASTPQIAGGTDTQYF | TGTGCCAGTACTCCCCAAATAGCGGGGGGCACAGATACGCAGTATTTT
TRBJ1-5 | - | TRBV7-9 | - | CASSHPDSNQPQHF | TGTGCCAGCAGCCACCCGGATAGCAATCAGCCCCAGCATTTT
TRBJ1-6 | - | TRBV18 | few | CASSPPVSGNSPLHF | TGTGCCAGCTCACCACCAGTTTCGGGGAATTCACCCCTCCACTTT
TRBJ1-1 | TRBD1 | TRBV6-6 | - | CASSYERTGLPEAFF | TGTGCCAGCAGTTACGAACGGACAGGGCTCCCTGAAGCTTTCTTT
TRBJ1-3 | - | TRBV7-2 | - | CASSLAGRPGNTIYF | TGTGCCAGCAGCTTAGCTGGGAGACCGGGAAACACCATATATTTT
TRBJ2-5 | - | TRBV19 | once | CASSIEGNIQETQYF | TGTGCCAGTAGTATAGAAGGGAATATCCAAGAGACCCAGTACTTC
TRBJ2-1 | - | TRBV15 | - | CATSRGKGLPDRSYNEQFF | TGTGCCACCAGCAGAGGCAAGGGTTTACCGGATCGGTCCTACAATGAGCAGTTCTTC
TRBJ1-1 | - | TRBV7-2 | - | CASSSEPGRITEAFF | TGTGCCAGCAGCTCCGAACCGGGACGGATCACTGAAGCTTTCTTT
TRBJ2-6 | - | TRBV2 | - | CASRGESGANVLTF | TGTGCCAGCAGGGGGGAGTCTGGGGCCAACGTCCTGACTTTC
TRBJ2-3 | - | TRBV4-2 | - | CASSPPGGADTQYF | TGTGCCAGCAGTCCCCCTGGGGGCGCAGATACGCAGTATTTT
TRBJ1-6 | - | TRBV18 | - | CASSPRGGTYNSPLHF | TGTGCCAGCTCACCTCGCGGGGGTACCTATAATTCACCCCTCCACTTT
TRBJ2-1 | - | TRBV9 | - | CASSPIAGIYNEQFF | TGTGCCAGCAGCCCCATCGCAGGGATTTACAATGAGCAGTTCTTC
TRBJ2-6 | - | TRBV6-1 | - | CASGWANVLTF | TGTGCCAGCGGATGGGCCAACGTCCTGACTTTC
TRBJ2-2 | - | TRBV6-5 | - | CASSYSITGFTGELFF | TGTGCCAGCAGTTACTCGATAACTGGGTTCACCGGGGAGCTGTTTTTT
TRBJ2-7 | - | TRBV5-4 | - | CASSLSGGGSLYEQYF | TGTGCCAGCAGCTTGTCGGGAGGGGGCTCCCTCTACGAGCAGTACTTC
TRBJ1-1 | - | TRBV6-5 | - | CASSSLLNTEAFF | TGTGCCAGCAGTTCTTTACTGAACACTGAAGCTTTCTTT
TRBJ2-7 | TRBD1 | TRBV7-9 | - | CASSWGQGGEQYF | TGTGCCAGCAGCTGGGGACAGGGAGGCGAGCAGTACTTC